These 27 T cell receptor beta chains were sequenced from one sample in a study of beta chain features in type 1 diabetes. These receptors are not linked to any known antigen. Overall study findings and caveats: The study found moderately but significantly shorter TCRB CDR3s in all four CD4+ subsets of Type 1 diabetes patients.

The investigators reverse transcribed all of the isolated RNA, so they sequenced expressed TCRB transcripts. The table came from immunoSEQ multiplex PCR; TCRdb's copy has only in-frame clones and leaves some out. Of 600,000 to 700,000 clones in the sample, around 12% were seen once. Sample: naive CD4+ T cells from blood. The receptors were gathered from a man aged 30-40 years with type 1 diabetes.

V is TRBV4-3 and J is TRBJ2-2; either TRBD1 or TRBD2 may supply D (6 bases each). The length of the CDR3 is 16 residues. Germline CDR1 LGHNA, CDR2 YSLEER. Deletions cut 1 base from V and 6 bases from J, with 15 bases between. The CDR3 reads CASSQGGGPGAGELFF. DNA of the CDR3: TGCGCCAGCAGCCAAGGAGGGGGGCCAGGGGCCGGGGAGCTGTTTTTT.

The genes are TRBV7-2 and TRBJ1-5; no definite D call. Germline V CDR1 and CDR2: SGHTA, FQGNSA. Trimming shortened V by 5 bases and J by 0 bases, and 11 bases separated the two germline ends. The CDR3 is 15 amino acids. The chain's CDR3 is CASSPSYLSNQPQHF. CDR3 nucleotides: TGTGCCAGCAGCCCCTCATACCTTAGCAATCAGCCCCAGCATTTT.

Note on this clone: The same CDR3 is also encoded by other DNA sequences in this sample. The chain recombines TRBV19 with TRBJ1-5, with 9 bases matching TRBD1. Germline assignment: CDR1 LNHDA and CDR2 SQIVND (reference sequence). The CDR3 covers 15 residues. V gave up 4 bases and J gave up 0 bases; unmatched junction bases: 1. CDR3 amino acids: CASSTTGGSNQPQHF. Here the CDR3 DNA reads TGTGCCAGTAGTACGACAGGGGGTAGCAATCAGCCCCAGCATTTT.

The chain links TRBV7-9 to TRBJ1-5; 7 nucleotides line up with TRBD1. With V trimmed by 0 bases and J by 4 bases, 9 bases remained unmatched. Germline V gene sequence: CDR1 SEHNR, CDR2 FQNEAQ (reference sequence). This CDR3 spans 17 amino acids. CDR3 region: CASSLAGGTELNQPQHF. Written as DNA, the CDR3 is TGTGCCAGCAGCTTAGCTGGGGGGACAGAGTTAAATCAGCCCCAGCATTTT. Supplemented by reference TRBV7-9 and TRBJ1-5, the full variable domain reads DTGVSQNPRHKITKRGQNVTFRCDPISEHNRLYWYRQTLGQGPEFLTYFQNEAQLEKSRLLSDRFSAERPKGSFSTLEIQRTEQGDSAMYLCASSLAGGTELNQPQHFGDGTRLSIL.

This rearrangement joins TRBV29-1 to TRBJ2-3; 7 bases are shared with TRBD1. V dropped 8 bases and J dropped 2; count of bases not matched to a gene: 10. The CDR3 has 14 residues. CDR1 is SQVTM and CDR2 is ANQGSEA in the germline V gene. CDR3 in DNA: TGCAGCTCCCAACCGGGACAGAACACAGATACGCAGTATTTT. It codes for CSSQPGQNTDTQYF.

This clone was counted a few times. CDR3 sequence: CASSGNGQGANQPQHF. As DNA, the CDR3 is TGTGCCAGCAGTGGGAACGGACAAGGGGCGAATCAGCCCCAGCATTTT. This chain uses TRBV25-1 with TRBJ1-5, with D perhaps TRBD1 (5 bases). This CDR3 comprises 16 residues. From germline, CDR1 is MGHDK and CDR2 SYGVNS. V lost 4 bases and J 4 bases, leaving 17 bases between the germline ends.

The chain joins TRBV7-8 to TRBJ2-7; 10 bases align to TRBD1. Per germline, CDR1 SGHVS and CDR2 FQNEAQ. The V gene end was trimmed by 3 bases and the J gene end by 2 bases; junction bases not matched to a gene: 4. The CDR3 runs 15 residues. For the CDR3, the DNA is TGTGCCAGCAGCTTCACGGGGACAGGGGCCTACGAGCAGTACTTC. It yields the protein CASSFTGTGAYEQYF.

This sequence joins TRBV7-2 and TRBJ2-1, with TRBD2 identical over 14 bases. After removal of 5 bases from V and 13 bases from J, the junction contained 10 bases not matched to a gene. The CDR3 consists of 15 residues. Germline V gives CDR1 SGHTA, CDR2 FQGNSA. The DNA of the CDR3 is TGTGCCAGCAGCCAGGGACAGGGGACTAGCGGGAGACAGTTCTTC. It yields the protein CASSQGQGTSGRQFF.

V and J are TRBV19 and TRBJ2-6; possible D gene TRBD1, 6 bases. Germline V gene data show CDR1 as LNHDA and CDR2 as SQIVND (reference sequence). This CDR3 region has 17 residues. Trimming took 7 bases from V and 0 from J, leaving 16 bases between them. This CDR3 is CASMETGFYSGANVLTF. DNA for the CDR3: TGTGCCAGTATGGAGACAGGTTTCTACTCTGGGGCCAACGTCCTGACTTTC.

J is TRBJ1-5 and V is TRBV7-6; a possible D gene is TRBD1 (5 bases). V was pared by 5 bases and J by 0 bases, with 14 bases between. Germline CDR1 is SGHVS and CDR2 is FNYEAQ. The CDR3 sequence is 16 residues long. CDR3 sequence: CASSVGADISNQPQHF. For the CDR3, the DNA is TGTGCCAGCAGCGTAGGCGCGGACATTAGCAATCAGCCCCAGCATTTT. The full variable domain, its missing parts supplied by reference TRBV7-6 and TRBJ1-5, is GAGVSQSPRYKVTKRGQDVALRCDPISGHVSLYWYRQALGQGPEFLTYFNYEAQQDKSGLPNDRFSAERPEGSISTLTIQRTEQRDSAMYRCASSVGADISNQPQHFGDGTRLSIL.

A few counts support this clone. Other nucleotide sequences from this sample produce the same CDR3. This sequence joins TRBV7-2 and TRBJ2-3; D is perhaps TRBD2 (5 bases). V was clipped by 5 bases and J by 6 bases, with 15 bases between them. The germline V gene encodes CDR1 SGHTA and CDR2 FQGNSA. This CDR3 has 14 residues. The CDR3 DNA follows: TGTGCCAGCAGCCTTGGACTTCGGGCGGATACGCAGTATTTT. It codes for CASSLGLRADTQYF.

This clone was detected a few times. The chain links TRBV18 to TRBJ2-5; D remains unclear. CDR3 length: 14 amino acids. Germline V gene sequence: CDR1 KGHSH, CDR2 LQKENI. Deletions cut 2 bases from V and 4 bases from J, with 11 bases between. Written as DNA, the CDR3 is TGTGCCAGCTCACCATACCCCGAGGCAGAGACCCAGTACTTC. It is translated as CASSPYPEAETQYF.

This clone turned up a few times. The chain uses TRBV9 and TRBJ2-2; 7 bases are shared with TRBD1. There are 14 residues in the CDR3. Unmatched junction bases numbered 4, after V lost 4 bases and J lost 4 bases. The germline V gene encodes CDR1 SGDLS and CDR2 YYNGEE. The DNA of the CDR3 is TGTGCCAGCAGCCGACAGGGCGTCACCGGGGAGCTGTTTTTT. Translated: CASSRQGVTGELFF. The variable domain in full, with the rest retrieved from reference TRBV9 and TRBJ2-2, is DSGVTQTPKHLITATGQRVTLRCSPRSGDLSVYWYQQSLDQGLQFLIQYYNGEERAKGNILERFSAQQFPDLHSELNLSSLELGDSALYFCASSRQGVTGELFFGEGSRLTVL.

This clone was recorded a few times. The V and J genes are TRBV4-3 and TRBJ1-6, with 11 bases fitting TRBD1. In germline, CDR1 is LGHNA, CDR2 YSLEER. J was trimmed by 8 bases and V by 3 bases; bases with no gene match: 9. This CDR3 is built from 17 residues. The CDR3 coding sequence is TGCGCCAGCAGCCAGCCCGGGACAGGGGGTAGGGATTCACCCCTCCACTTT. It specifies CASSQPGTGGRDSPLHF.

This clone was found a few times. This chain uses TRBV7-6 with TRBJ2-5; D not certain. Trimming took 4 bases from V and 4 from J, leaving 16 bases between them. The CDR3 totals 15 residues. Germline values: CDR1 SGHVS, CDR2 FNYEAQ. The CDR3 here is CASSSYRDLRETQYF. CDR3 nucleotides: TGTGCCAGCAGCTCTTATAGGGATCTTCGAGAGACCCAGTACTTC. The full variable domain, with the rest looked up from reference TRBV7-6 and TRBJ2-5, is GAGVSQSPRYKVTKRGQDVALRCDPISGHVSLYWYRQALGQGPEFLTYFNYEAQQDKSGLPNDRFSAERPEGSISTLTIQRTEQRDSAMYRCASSSYRDLRETQYFGPGTRLLVL.

A few counts support this clone. This chain connects TRBV6-5 to TRBJ1-2; D might be TRBD1 (6 bases). The V end was cut by 5 bases, the J end by 3 bases, with 13 bases between. Germline V gene lookup returns CDR1 MNHEY and CDR2 SVGAGI. The CDR3 is 14 amino acids. This CDR3 is CASSEQGLDYGYTF. CDR3 DNA sequence: TGTGCCAGCAGTGAACAGGGACTTGACTATGGCTACACCTTC.

This clone was seen only a few times. The rearrangement links TRBV7-2 to TRBJ1-5; maybe TRBD1 (6 bases). The germline gives CDR1 SGHTA, CDR2 FQGNSA. V was trimmed by 1 base and J by 6 bases, leaving 13 bases between them. This CDR3 region has 15 residues. The CDR3: CASSLVSQGVQPQHF. The CDR3 DNA reads TGTGCCAGCAGCTTAGTGTCACAGGGAGTTCAGCCCCAGCATTTT.

The rearrangement uses TRBV30 and TRBJ1-6; D is unresolved. This CDR3 region has 12 residues. Germline V gene lookup returns CDR1 GTSNPN and CDR2 SVGIG (reference sequence). V gave up 1 base and J gave up 7 bases, with 5 bases separating them. CDR3 DNA: TGTGCCTGGAGTGCCGCCAATTCACCCCTCCACTTT. Protein: CAWSAANSPLHF.

The J gene is TRBJ2-5, the V gene TRBV9; maybe TRBD2 (6 bases). CDR3 length: 13 residues. V lost 3 bases to trimming and J lost 2 bases, with 8 bases between them. The V gene's germline CDR1 is SGDLS and CDR2 YYNGEE. In nucleotides, the CDR3 is TGTGCCAGCAGCGGGGGACTGCAAGAGACCCAGTACTTC. Amino acids: CASSGGLQETQYF.

There are a few counts of this clone. This sequence joins TRBV7-2 and TRBJ2-3; TRBD2 agrees at 8 bases. CDR1 is SGHTA, CDR2 FQGNSA, per germline. The V and J ends lost 7 bases and 8 bases, in that order; junction bases with no gene match: 11. This CDR3 contains 14 residues. The CDR3 region has the DNA TGTGCCAGCACCCCAGACACCCGGGGGGGTACGCAGTATTTT. It encodes CASTPDTRGGTQYF.

The rearrangement uses TRBV11-2 and TRBJ2-1; D call uncertain. Trimming removed 1 base at V and 9 bases at J, with 13 bases between. CDR1 and CDR2 from the germline V gene are SGHAT and FQNNGV. This CDR3 spans 14 amino acids. The CDR3 is CASSLVDRSAEQFF. As DNA, the CDR3 is TGTGCCAGCAGCTTAGTAGATCGGTCAGCTGAGCAGTTCTTC.

This clone was observed a handful of times. This chain connects TRBV10-3 to TRBJ1-3; D call uncertain. Trimming removed 3 bases at V and 0 bases at J, with 3 bases between. The germline V gene has CDR1 ENHRY and CDR2 SYGVKD. This CDR3 contains 13 residues. CDR3 loop: CAISDSSGNTIYF. Here the CDR3 DNA reads TGTGCCATCAGTGACAGCTCTGGAAACACCATATATTTT.

This clone occurred a few times. The chain carries TRBV7-2 and TRBJ2-1; TRBD1 aligns across 7 bases. Losses at the gene ends were 4 bases for V and 8 bases for J; bases not matched to a gene: 8. This CDR3 comprises 14 residues. CDR1 and CDR2 (germline): SGHTA, FQGNSA. CDR3 in amino acids: CASSSGAGGDEQFF. CDR3 nucleotides: TGTGCCAGCAGCTCAGGGGCAGGGGGAGATGAGCAGTTCTTC.

The chain recombines TRBV7-2 with TRBJ2-2; possible D gene TRBD2, 5 bases. This CDR3 is built from 14 residues. Trimming removed 7 bases at V and 8 bases at J, with 17 bases between. Germline V gene lookup returns CDR1 SGHTA and CDR2 FQGNSA. The CDR3 DNA is TGTGCCAGCACCACAGCGATCGGGATTGGGGAGCTGTTTTTT. It yields the protein CASTTAIGIGELFF.

This clone turned up a few times. The chain has TRBV10-2 and TRBJ1-4; D gene unclear. CDR1 and CDR2 from the germline V gene are WSHSY and SAAADI. The CDR3 has 14 amino acids. V lost 4 bases to trimming and J lost 0 bases, with 6 bases between them. CDR3 bases: TGCGCCAGCAGTGGTAGGACAACTAATGAAAAACTGTTTTTT. Residues: CASSGRTTNEKLFF.

This clone has more than one count but fewer than ten. The chain recombines TRBV5-4 with TRBJ2-7; maybe TRBD1 (6 bases). The length of the CDR3 is 14 residues. CDR1 SGHNT and CDR2 YYREEE come from the germline V gene (reference sequence). Trimming took off 2 bases at V and 2 bases at J, with 11 bases between the two ends. The CDR3 nucleotides are TGTGCCAGCAGCTTCAGGGGAGACACCTACGAGCAGTACTTC. Translation gives CASSFRGDTYEQYF.

This chain uses TRBV15 with TRBJ2-5, with D hard to call. Germline assignment: CDR1 LNHNV and CDR2 YYDKDF (reference sequence). Trimming took 0 bases from V and 5 from J, leaving 7 bases between them. The CDR3 spans 13 residues. The CDR3 loop reads CATSRDLGETQYF. The CDR3 region has the DNA TGTGCCACCAGCAGAGATTTAGGGGAGACCCAGTACTTC.